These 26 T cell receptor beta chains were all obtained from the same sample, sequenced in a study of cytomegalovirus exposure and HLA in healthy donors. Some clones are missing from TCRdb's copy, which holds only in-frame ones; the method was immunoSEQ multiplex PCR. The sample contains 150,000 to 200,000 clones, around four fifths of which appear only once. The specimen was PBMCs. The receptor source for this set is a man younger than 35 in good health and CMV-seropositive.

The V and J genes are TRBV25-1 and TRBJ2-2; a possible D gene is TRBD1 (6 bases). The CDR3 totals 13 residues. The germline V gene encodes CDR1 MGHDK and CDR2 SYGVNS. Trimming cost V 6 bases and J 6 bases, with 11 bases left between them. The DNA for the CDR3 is TGTGCCAGCAGCGTGACAGGCGCCGGGGAGCTGTTTTTT. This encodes CASSVTGAGELFF.

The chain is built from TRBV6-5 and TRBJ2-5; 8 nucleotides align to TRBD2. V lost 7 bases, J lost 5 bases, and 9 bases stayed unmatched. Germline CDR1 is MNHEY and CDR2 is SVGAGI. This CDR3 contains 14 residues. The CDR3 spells CASKPGLGSETQYF. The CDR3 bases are TGTGCCAGCAAACCGGGACTAGGCTCGGAGACCCAGTACTTC.

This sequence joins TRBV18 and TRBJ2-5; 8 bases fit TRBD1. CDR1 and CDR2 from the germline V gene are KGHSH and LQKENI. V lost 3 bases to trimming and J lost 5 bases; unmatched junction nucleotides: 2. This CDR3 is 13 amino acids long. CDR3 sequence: CASSPGQGETQYF. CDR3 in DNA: TGTGCCAGCTCACCCGGACAGGGTGAGACCCAGTACTTC.

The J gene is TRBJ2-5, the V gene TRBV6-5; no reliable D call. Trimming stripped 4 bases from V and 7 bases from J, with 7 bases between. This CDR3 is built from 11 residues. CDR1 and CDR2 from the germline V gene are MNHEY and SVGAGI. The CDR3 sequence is CASSLSGTQYF. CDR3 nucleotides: TGTGCCAGCAGTTTATCCGGGACCCAGTACTTC.

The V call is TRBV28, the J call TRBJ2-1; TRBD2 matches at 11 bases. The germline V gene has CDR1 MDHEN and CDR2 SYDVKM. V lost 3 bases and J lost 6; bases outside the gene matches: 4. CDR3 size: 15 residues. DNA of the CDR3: TGTGCCAGCAGTTTTGTAGCGGGAGGGCGCAATGAGCAGTTCTTC. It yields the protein CASSFVAGGRNEQFF.

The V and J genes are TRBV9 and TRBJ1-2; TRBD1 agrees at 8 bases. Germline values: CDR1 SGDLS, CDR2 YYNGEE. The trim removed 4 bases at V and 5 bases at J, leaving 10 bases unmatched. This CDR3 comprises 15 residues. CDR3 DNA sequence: TGTGCCAGCAGCTTGACTCGACAGGGGACTTATGGCTACACCTTC. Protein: CASSLTRQGTYGYTF.

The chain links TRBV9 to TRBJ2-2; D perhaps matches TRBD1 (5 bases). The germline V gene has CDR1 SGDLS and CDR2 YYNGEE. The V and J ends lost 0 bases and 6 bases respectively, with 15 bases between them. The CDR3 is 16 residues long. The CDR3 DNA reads TGTGCCAGCAGCGTAGTGGCAGGGATCGGGCCCGGGGAGCTGTTTTTT. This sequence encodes CASSVVAGIGPGELFF.

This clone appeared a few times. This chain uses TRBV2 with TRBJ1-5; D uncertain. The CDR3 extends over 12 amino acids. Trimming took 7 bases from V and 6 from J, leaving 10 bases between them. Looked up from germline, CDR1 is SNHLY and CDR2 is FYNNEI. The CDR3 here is CASNGGTQPQHF. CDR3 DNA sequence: TGTGCCAGCAACGGTGGTACTCAGCCCCAGCATTTT.

CDR3 bases: TGTGCCAGCAGTTTGGAGCGGGATACAGATACGCAGTATTTT. Encoded protein: CASSLERDTDTQYF. V is TRBV27 and J is TRBJ2-3; TRBD2 matches at 7 bases. The CDR3 is 14 amino acids. The germline V gene has CDR1 MNHEY and CDR2 SMNVEV (reference sequence). The V segment lost 3 bases and the J segment 3 bases; nucleotides outside the gene matches: 3.

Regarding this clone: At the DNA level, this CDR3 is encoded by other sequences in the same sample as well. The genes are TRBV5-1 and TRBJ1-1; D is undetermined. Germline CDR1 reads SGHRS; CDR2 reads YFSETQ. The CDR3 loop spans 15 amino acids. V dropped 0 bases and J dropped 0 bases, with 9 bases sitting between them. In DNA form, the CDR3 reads TGCGCCAGCAGCTTGGTGGCGGGAATGAACACTGAAGCTTTCTTT. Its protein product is CASSLVAGMNTEAFF.

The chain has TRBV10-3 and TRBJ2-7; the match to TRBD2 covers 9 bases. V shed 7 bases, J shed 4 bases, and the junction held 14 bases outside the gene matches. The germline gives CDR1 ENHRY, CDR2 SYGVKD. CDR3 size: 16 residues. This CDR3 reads CAITPRSGRSSYEQYF. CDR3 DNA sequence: TGTGCCATCACACCACGAAGCGGGAGGTCATCGTACGAGCAGTACTTC.

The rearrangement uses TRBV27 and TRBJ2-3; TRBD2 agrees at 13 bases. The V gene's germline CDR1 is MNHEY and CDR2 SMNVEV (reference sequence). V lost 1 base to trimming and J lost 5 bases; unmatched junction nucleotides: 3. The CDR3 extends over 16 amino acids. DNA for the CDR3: TGTGCCAGCAGTTTATGGACTAGCGGGAGAATAGATACGCAGTATTTT. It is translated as CASSLWTSGRIDTQYF.

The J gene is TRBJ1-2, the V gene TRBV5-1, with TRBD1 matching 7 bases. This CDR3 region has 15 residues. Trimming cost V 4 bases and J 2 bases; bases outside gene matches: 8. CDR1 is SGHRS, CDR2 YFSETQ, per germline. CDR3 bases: TGCGCCAGCAGCCCGGGAGGGACAGAGAACTATGGCTACACCTTC. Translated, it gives CASSPGGTENYGYTF.

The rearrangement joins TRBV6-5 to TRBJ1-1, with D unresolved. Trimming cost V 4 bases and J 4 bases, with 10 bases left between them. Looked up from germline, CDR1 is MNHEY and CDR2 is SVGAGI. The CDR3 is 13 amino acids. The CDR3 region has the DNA TGTGCCAGCAGTTGGGCGGGGAGCACTGAAGCTTTCTTT. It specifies CASSWAGSTEAFF.

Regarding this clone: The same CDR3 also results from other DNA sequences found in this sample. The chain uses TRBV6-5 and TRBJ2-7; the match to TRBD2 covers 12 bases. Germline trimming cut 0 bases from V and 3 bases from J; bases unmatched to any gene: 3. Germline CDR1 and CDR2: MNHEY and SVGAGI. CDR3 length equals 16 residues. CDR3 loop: CASSYSRLAGDYEQYF. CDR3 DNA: TGTGCCAGCAGTTACTCACGACTAGCGGGGGACTACGAGCAGTACTTC.

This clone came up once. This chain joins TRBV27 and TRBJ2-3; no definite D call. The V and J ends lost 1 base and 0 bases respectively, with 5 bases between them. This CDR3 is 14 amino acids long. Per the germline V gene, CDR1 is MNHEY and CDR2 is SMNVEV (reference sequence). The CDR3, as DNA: TGTGCCAGCAGTTTATATGAGAGCACAGATACGCAGTATTTT. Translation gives CASSLYESTDTQYF.

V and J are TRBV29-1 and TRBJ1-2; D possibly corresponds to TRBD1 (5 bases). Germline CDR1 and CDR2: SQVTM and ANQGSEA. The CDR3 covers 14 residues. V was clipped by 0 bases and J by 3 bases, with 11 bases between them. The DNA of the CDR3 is TGCAGCGTTGAAGAGGCCAGGGTAGACTATGGCTACACCTTC. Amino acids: CSVEEARVDYGYTF.

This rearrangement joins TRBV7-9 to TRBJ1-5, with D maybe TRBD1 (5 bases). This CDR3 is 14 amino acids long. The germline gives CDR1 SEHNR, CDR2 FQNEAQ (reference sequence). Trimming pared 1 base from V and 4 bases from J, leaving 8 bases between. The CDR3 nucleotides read TGTGCCAGCAGCTTAGTACCAGGGAATCAGCCCCAGCATTTT. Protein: CASSLVPGNQPQHF.

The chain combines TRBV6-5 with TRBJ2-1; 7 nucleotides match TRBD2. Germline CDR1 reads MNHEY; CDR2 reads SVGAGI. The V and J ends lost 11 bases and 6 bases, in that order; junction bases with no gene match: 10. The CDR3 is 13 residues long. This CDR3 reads CAAGSGPINEQFF. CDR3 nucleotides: TGTGCCGCGGGTAGCGGGCCCATCAATGAGCAGTTCTTC.

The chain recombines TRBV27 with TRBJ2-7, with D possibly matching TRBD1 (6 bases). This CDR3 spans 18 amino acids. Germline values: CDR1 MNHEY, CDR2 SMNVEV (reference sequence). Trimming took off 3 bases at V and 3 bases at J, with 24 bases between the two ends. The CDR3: CASSFLVSPGQRVYEQYF. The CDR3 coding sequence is TGTGCCAGCAGTTTCCTAGTATCGCCCGGACAGAGAGTCTACGAGCAGTACTTC.

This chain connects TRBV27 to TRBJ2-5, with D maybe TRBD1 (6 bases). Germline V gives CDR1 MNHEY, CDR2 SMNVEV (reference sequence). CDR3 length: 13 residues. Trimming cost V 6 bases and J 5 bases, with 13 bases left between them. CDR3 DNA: TGTGCCAGCAGGAAACAGGGCGAGGAGACCCAGTACTTC. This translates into CASRKQGEETQYF.

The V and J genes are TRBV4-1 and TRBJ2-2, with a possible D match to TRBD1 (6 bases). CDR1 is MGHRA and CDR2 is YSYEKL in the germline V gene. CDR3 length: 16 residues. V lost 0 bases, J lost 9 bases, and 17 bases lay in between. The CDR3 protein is CASSQEWDSGAWELFF. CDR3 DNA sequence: TGCGCCAGCAGCCAAGAGTGGGATTCAGGGGCCTGGGAGCTGTTTTTT.

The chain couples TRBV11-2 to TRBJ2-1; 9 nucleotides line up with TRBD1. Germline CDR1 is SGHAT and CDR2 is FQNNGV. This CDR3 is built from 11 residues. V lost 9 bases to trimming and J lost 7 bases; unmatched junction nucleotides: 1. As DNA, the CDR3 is TGTGCCAGTGACAGGGGGAATGAGCAGTTCTTC. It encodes CASDRGNEQFF.

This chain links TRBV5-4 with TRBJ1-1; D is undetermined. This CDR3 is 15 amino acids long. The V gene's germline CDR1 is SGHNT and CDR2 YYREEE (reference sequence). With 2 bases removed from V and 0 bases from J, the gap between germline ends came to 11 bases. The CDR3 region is CASSFQRSMNTEAFF. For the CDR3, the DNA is TGTGCCAGCAGCTTCCAGAGGTCCATGAACACTGAAGCTTTCTTT.

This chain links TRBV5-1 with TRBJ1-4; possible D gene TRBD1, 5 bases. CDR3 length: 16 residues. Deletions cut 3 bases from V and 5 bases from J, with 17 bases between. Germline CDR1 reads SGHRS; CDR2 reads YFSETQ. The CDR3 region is CASSWGQSVKNEKLFF. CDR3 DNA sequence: TGCGCCAGCAGCTGGGGCCAGTCGGTAAAAAATGAAAAACTGTTTTTT.

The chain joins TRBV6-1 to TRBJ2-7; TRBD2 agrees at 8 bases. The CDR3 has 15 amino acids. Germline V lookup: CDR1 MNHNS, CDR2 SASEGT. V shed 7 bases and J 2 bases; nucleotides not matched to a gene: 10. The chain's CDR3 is CASTPVLSGTYEQYF. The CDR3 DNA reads TGTGCCAGCACCCCAGTACTTAGCGGGACCTACGAGCAGTACTTC.